Many counts were recorded for the clone carrying this T cell receptor (beta chain). Its antigen is not identified. As for the cDNA, it was generated by 5'RACE with 10-nucleotide random UMIs. TCRdb redid the calling of the 5' RACE reads with MiXCR, one entry per CDR3 protein. The table shows 77,000 or so distinct CDR3 sequences, with about 9.7% occurring only once. The sample originates from a study of neurological immune-mediated disorders. Broader study findings: It was HTLV-1-associated myelopathy that showed the most TCR clonal expansion, while multiple sclerosis showed the least, falling below healthy controls.

Sequencing input: PBMCs. The sequence was collected from a man in his fifties in good health.

Here the CDR3 reads CASSYPQGLARAEAFF. DNA for the CDR3: TGTGCCAGCAGTTACCCCCAAGGATTGGCAAGAGCTGAAGCTTTCTTT. The rearrangement uses TRBV6-2 or TRBV6-3 and TRBJ1-1; D ambiguous. The CDR3 covers 16 residues. Trimming removed 2 bases from V and 6 bases from J, with 19 bases in between. Germline loops: CDR1 MNHEY, CDR2 SVGEGT.